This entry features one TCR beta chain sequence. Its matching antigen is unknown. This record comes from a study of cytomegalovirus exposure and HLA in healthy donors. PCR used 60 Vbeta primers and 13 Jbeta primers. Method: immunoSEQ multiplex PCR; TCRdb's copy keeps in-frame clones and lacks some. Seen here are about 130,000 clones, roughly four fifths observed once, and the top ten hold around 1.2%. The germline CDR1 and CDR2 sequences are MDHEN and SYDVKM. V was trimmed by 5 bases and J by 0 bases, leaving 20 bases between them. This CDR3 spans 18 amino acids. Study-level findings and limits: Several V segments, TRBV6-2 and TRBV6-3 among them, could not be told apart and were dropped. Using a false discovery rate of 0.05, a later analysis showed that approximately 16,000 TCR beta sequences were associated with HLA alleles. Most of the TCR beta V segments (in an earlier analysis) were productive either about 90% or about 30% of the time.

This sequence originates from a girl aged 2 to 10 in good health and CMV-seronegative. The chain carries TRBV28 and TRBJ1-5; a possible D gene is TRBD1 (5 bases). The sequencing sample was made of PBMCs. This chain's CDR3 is CASSPLGGYWGSNQPQHF. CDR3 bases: TGTGCCAGCAGTCCGCTGGGGGGTTATTGGGGTAGCAATCAGCCCCAGCATTTT.